Following are 8 T cell receptor beta chains from one sample sequenced in a study of blood T cell repertoires in COVID-19. Produced via immunoSEQ multiplex PCR; TCRdb's table is partial and in-frame only. The sample records around 150,000 clones, over 70% being singletons. Sequenced input: PBMCs or T cells enriched from blood (not recorded which). These receptors all stem from a woman aged 55-75 years who had recovered from COVID-19.

DNA of the CDR3: TGTGCCATCACCCGGGGAGGGGGAGAAAATGAGCAGTTCTTC. Protein: CAITRGGGENEQFF. The V call is TRBV10-3, the J call TRBJ2-1; TRBD2 is a possible D gene (7 bases). Germline CDR1 is ENHRY and CDR2 is SYGVKD. The CDR3 length is 14 residues. Trimming took 7 bases from V and 7 from J, leaving 17 bases between them.

This chain links TRBV30 with TRBJ1-6; 7 bases match TRBD1. The CDR3 runs 14 residues. Germline V gives CDR1 GTSNPN, CDR2 SVGIG (reference sequence). The ends lost 1 base at V and 8 bases at J; junction bases unmatched: 5. Here the CDR3 reads CAWSETGLYSPLHF. The CDR3 DNA sequence: TGTGCCTGGAGTGAGACAGGGCTATATTCACCCCTCCACTTT.

V gene TRBV10-2 combines with J gene TRBJ1-5; 8 nucleotides agree with TRBD1. From germline, CDR1 is WSHSY and CDR2 SAAADI. Trimming cost V 3 bases and J 11 bases; bases outside gene matches: 12. This CDR3 has 15 residues. This CDR3 reads CASSDLRGPSVAQHF. The DNA for the CDR3 is TGCGCCAGCAGTGACCTCAGGGGGCCTTCGGTGGCCCAGCATTTT.

The rearrangement uses TRBV12-2 and TRBJ2-3; TRBD2 is taken as the D call from the table, unchecked against the DNA. TRBV12-2 is termed a pseudogene. There are 15 residues in the CDR3. The DNA of the CDR3 is TGTGCAAGTCGCCTGGACTCCCTTTTCACAGATACGCAGTATTTT. This encodes CASRLDSLFTDTQYF.

This clone was observed once. The V call is TRBV3-1 (or the pseudogene TRBV3-2), the J call TRBJ2-2; tentatively, D is TRBD1 (5 bases). The V and J ends lost 1 base and 2 bases respectively, with 23 bases between them. This CDR3 spans 20 amino acids. Germline assignment: CDR1 LGHDT and CDR2 YNNKEL (reference sequence). This CDR3 is CASSQVIGRSGRANTGELFF. For the CDR3, the DNA is TGTGCCAGCAGCCAAGTAATCGGTCGTAGTGGCAGGGCTAACACCGGGGAGCTGTTTTTT.

V gene TRBV2 combines with J gene TRBJ2-5; D gene ambiguous. V was cut by 4 bases and J by 5 bases, with 5 bases left in between. Germline V gene sequence: CDR1 SNHLY, CDR2 FYNNEI. The CDR3 has 11 amino acids. The CDR3, as DNA: TGTGCCAGCAGTGTCGCGGAGACCCAGTACTTC. Translating gives CASSVAETQYF.

This sequence joins TRBV18 and TRBJ2-5; D not resolved. The CDR3 contains 15 residues. Trimming removed 4 bases from V and 1 base from J, with 13 bases in between. Germline lookup yields CDR1 KGHSH and CDR2 LQKENI. CDR3 region: CASSRSGLGQETQYF. The CDR3 DNA sequence: TGTGCCAGCTCACGCAGTGGTCTAGGCCAAGAGACCCAGTACTTC. Supplemented by reference TRBV18 and TRBJ2-5, the full variable domain reads NAGVMQNPRHLVRRRGQEARLRCSPMKGHSHVYWYRQLPEEGLKFMVYLQKENIIDESGMPKERFSAEFPKEGPSILRIQQVVRGDSAAYFCASSRSGLGQETQYFGPGTRLLVL.

This chain connects TRBV2 to TRBJ2-5, with 9 bases identical to TRBD2. The CDR3 has 12 amino acids. Trimming cost V 11 bases and J 5 bases; bases outside gene matches: 6. Germline lookup yields CDR1 SNHLY and CDR2 FYNNEI. DNA for the CDR3: TGTGCCGGACGAACTAGCGGGGAGACCCAGTACTTC. Its translation is CAGRTSGETQYF.